This T cell receptor (beta chain) was obtained from a study of cytomegalovirus exposure and HLA in healthy donors. Regarding the study as a whole: Most TCR sequences were uncommon, yet certain public TCRs appeared in many donors. Sequencing depth roughly uniform across donors was assumed in presence/absence analyses.

The PCR had 60 Vbeta and 13 Jbeta primers. Only in-frame clones appear in the TCRdb table, and some are missing; sequencing was by immunoSEQ multiplex PCR. The top ten hold 5.5% to 7.5% of the sample, which has around 100,000 clones, over 9% seen once. This clone has just a few counts. Its matching antigen is unknown. The germline gives CDR1 MNHNS, CDR2 SASEGT. Trimming pared 3 bases from V and 1 base from J, leaving 6 bases between. The CDR3 covers 13 residues. This TCR was sampled from a man between 40 and 49 years old in good health and CMV-seropositive. Material: PBMCs. The chain joins TRBV6-1 to TRBJ2-5; no reliable D call. DNA for the CDR3: TGTGCCAGCAGTGATTACTCCCAAGAGACCCAGTACTTC. Amino acids: CASSDYSQETQYF.